A single sample is the source of the 5 T cell receptor beta chains below, sequenced in a study of blood T cell repertoires in COVID-19. Profiling relied on immunoSEQ multiplex PCR, and the TCRdb table lists in-frame clones only, not all of them. The sample includes tens of thousands of clones, about three quarters seen only once; the top ten take around 5.3%. The sequencing input was peripheral blood. These TCRs come from a human donor in a cohort sampled during active COVID-19.

This chain uses TRBV7-6 with TRBJ2-5, with 7 bases fitting TRBD2. The germline CDR1 and CDR2 sequences are SGHVS and FNYEAQ. The CDR3 is made up of 13 amino acids. Losses at the gene ends were 5 bases for V and 1 base for J; bases not matched to a gene: 1. CDR3 DNA sequence: TGTGCCAGCAGCCCGGGGGGCCAAGAGACCCAGTACTTC. Translating gives CASSPGGQETQYF.

The chain joins TRBV7-2 to TRBJ2-7; 8 bases map to TRBD1. The CDR3 is made up of 15 amino acids. Germline values: CDR1 SGHTA, CDR2 FQGNSA. V lost 0 bases to trimming and J lost 6 bases; unmatched junction nucleotides: 7. The CDR3 spells CASSLAGAGGREQYF. The DNA for the CDR3 is TGTGCCAGCAGCTTAGCGGGGGCAGGGGGCCGCGAGCAGTACTTC.

The DNA for the CDR3 is TGTGCCAGCAGCTTGGAGGATCGACACGGGGAGCTGTTTTTT. Protein sequence: CASSLEDRHGELFF. V usage is TRBV5-6 and J usage is TRBJ2-2; D remains ambiguous. The CDR3 extends over 14 amino acids. Per the germline V gene, CDR1 is SGHDT and CDR2 is YYEEEE. V lost 0 bases and J lost 7, with 10 bases in between. Full variable domain (missing parts from reference TRBV5-6 and TRBJ2-2): DAGVTQSPTHLIKTRGQQVTLRCSPKSGHDTVSWYQQALGQGPQFIFQYYEEEERQRGNFPDRFSGHQFPNYSSELNVNALLLGDSALYLCASSLEDRHGELFFGEGSRLTVL.

The chain combines TRBV19 with TRBJ2-1, with D possibly TRBD1 on 5 matching bases. Trimming left V 5 bases short and J 5 bases short, with 16 bases between. CDR3 length: 15 amino acids. CDR1 is LNHDA, CDR2 SQIVND, per germline (reference sequence). The CDR3 nucleotides read TGTGCCAGTAGTCTCCGCCAGGGTGGAAACAATGAGCAGTTCTTC. This translates into CASSLRQGGNNEQFF.

This sequence joins TRBV9 and TRBJ2-7; D is perhaps TRBD2 (7 bases). V gave up 0 bases and J gave up 7 bases, with 11 bases separating them. CDR1 SGDLS and CDR2 YYNGEE come from the germline V gene. The CDR3 sequence is 13 residues long. The CDR3 DNA follows: TGTGCCAGCAGCGTAGAACAGGGAGGGGAGCAGTACTTC. Its translation: CASSVEQGGEQYF.